This TCR beta chain derives from a study of T cells in tuberculosis. For the study at large: A South African cohort included IGRA-negative adolescents, latently infected IGRA-positive adolescents and adults with active tuberculosis.

V lost 4 bases and J 0 bases, leaving 11 bases between the germline ends. The V gene's germline CDR1 is SGHRS and CDR2 YFSETQ. The CDR3 length is 15 residues. The data were produced by immunoSEQ multiplex PCR, yet TCRdb's version contains in-frame clones alone and is incomplete. The table includes about 20,000 clones, around 87% detected once. Whole-study results and caveats: Active tuberculosis patients had shorter CDR3-alpha; the beta difference was nonsignificant.

This clone was seen once. Its antigen is still unknown. This receptor was identified in a donor under 30 with latent tuberculosis or without tuberculosis infection. The chain is built from TRBV5-1 and TRBJ1-3; the D is unclear. The specimen was PBMCs. The CDR3 is CASSVNGDSGNTIYF. The CDR3 nucleotides are TGCGCCAGCAGCGTGAACGGGGACTCTGGAAACACCATATATTTT.